The rows below give T cell receptor beta chains drawn from one sample of a study of blood T cell repertoires in COVID-19. Some clones are missing from TCRdb's copy, which holds only in-frame ones; the method was immunoSEQ multiplex PCR. The sample records tens of thousands of clones, about 95% being singletons. What was sequenced was peripheral blood. These receptors were collected from a human donor with active COVID-19. The donor label of this sample is uncertain. Both conserved end residues are part of each CDR3. The D gene is left open where the match is weak. Not every row has a clone size; where given, it reads once, few, many or a size class.

.,.,TRBJ2-7,TRBV21-1,17,CASSIPTGRVSQGEQYF,TGTGCCAGCAGCATTCCCACAGGTCGGGTCTCTCAAGGCGAGCAGTACTTC
.,.,TRBJ2-5,TRBV12-3/TRBV12-4,11,CASRRQETQYF,TGTGCCAGCAGGCGCCAAGAGACCCAGTACTTC
.,TRBD2,TRBJ2-5,TRBV27,16,CASMSGLAGVQETQYF,TGTGCCAGCATGTCGGGACTAGCGGGGGTACAAGAGACCCAGTACTTC
.,TRBD1,TRBJ2-7,TRBV6-1,14,CASSERTGAYEQYF,TGTGCCAGCAGTGAGAGGACAGGGGCCTACGAGCAGTACTTC
.,TRBD1,TRBJ1-1,TRBV24-1,14,CATSPDRGNTEAFF,TGTGCCACCAGTCCCGACAGGGGGAACACTGAAGCTTTCTTT
.,TRBD1,TRBJ2-7,TRBV15,14,CATSRGTGGYEQYF,TGTGCCACCAGCAGAGGGACAGGGGGCTACGAGCAGTACTTC
.,.,TRBJ2-3,TRBV9,15,CASSVARTSTDTQYF,TGTGCCAGCAGCGTAGCTAGGACAAGCACAGATACGCAGTATTTT
.,TRBD2,TRBJ2-2,TRBV29-1,15,CSVERGLADTGELFF,TGCAGCGTTGAACGGGGACTAGCGGACACCGGGGAGCTGTTTTTT
once,.,TRBJ2-5,TRBV27,11,CAIRGLETQYF,TGTGCCATCAGGGGCTTAGAGACCCAGTACTTC
.,TRBD2,TRBJ2-3,TRBV7-2,16,CASSLGLAGRADTQYF,TGTGCCAGCAGCTTAGGGCTAGCGGGGAGGGCAGATACGCAGTATTTT
.,TRBD1,TRBJ1-2,TRBV11-3,14,CASSLGQGNSGYTF,TGTGCCAGCAGCCTGGGACAGGGGAACTCTGGCTACACCTTC